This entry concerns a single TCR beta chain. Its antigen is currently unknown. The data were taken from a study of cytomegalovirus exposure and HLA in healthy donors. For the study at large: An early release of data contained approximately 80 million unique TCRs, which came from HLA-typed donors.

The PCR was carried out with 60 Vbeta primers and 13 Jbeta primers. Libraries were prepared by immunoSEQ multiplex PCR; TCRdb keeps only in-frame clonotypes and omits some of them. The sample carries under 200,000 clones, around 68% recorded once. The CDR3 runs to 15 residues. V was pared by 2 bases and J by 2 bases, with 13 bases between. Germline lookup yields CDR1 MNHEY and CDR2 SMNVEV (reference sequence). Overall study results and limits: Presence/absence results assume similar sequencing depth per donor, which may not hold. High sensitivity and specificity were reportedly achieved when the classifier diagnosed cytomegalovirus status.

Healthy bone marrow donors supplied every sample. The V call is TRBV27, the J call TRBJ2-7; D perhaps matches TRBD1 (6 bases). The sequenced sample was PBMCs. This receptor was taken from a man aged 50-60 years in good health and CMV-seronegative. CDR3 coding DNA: TGTGCCAGCAGTTTAGAAGTCAGGGGCCCCTACGAGCAGTACTTC. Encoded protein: CASSLEVRGPYEQYF.